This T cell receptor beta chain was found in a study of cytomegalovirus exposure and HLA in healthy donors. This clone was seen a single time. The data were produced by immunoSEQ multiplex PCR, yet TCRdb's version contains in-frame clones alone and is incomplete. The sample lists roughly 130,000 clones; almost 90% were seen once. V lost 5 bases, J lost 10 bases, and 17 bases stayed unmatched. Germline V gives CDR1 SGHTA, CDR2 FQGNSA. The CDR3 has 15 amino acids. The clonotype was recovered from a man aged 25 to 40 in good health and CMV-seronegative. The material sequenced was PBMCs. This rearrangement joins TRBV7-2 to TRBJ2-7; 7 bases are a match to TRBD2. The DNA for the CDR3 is TGTGCCAGCAGCCCCCGGGGGGAGTGGAATTTGCGACAGTACTTC. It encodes CASSPRGEWNLRQYF.